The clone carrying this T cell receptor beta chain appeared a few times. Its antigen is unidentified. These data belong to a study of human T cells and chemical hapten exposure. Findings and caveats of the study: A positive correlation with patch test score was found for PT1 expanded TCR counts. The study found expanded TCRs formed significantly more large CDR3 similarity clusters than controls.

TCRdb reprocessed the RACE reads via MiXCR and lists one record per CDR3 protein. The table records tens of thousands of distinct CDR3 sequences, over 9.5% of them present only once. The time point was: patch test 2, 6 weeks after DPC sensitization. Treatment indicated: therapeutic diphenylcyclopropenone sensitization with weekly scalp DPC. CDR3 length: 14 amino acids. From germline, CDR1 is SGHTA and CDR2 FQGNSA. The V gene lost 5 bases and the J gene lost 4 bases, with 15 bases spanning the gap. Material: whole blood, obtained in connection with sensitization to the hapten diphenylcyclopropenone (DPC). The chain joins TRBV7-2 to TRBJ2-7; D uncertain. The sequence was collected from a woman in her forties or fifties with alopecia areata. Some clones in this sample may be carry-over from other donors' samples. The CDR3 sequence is CASSPSLPEYEQYF. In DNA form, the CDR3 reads TGTGCCAGCAGCCCGAGCCTCCCAGAGTACGAGCAGTACTTC. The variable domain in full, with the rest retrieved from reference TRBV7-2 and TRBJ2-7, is GAGVSQSPSNKVTEKGKDVELRCDPISGHTALYWYRQSLGQGLEFLIYFQGNSAPDKSGLPSDRFSAERTGGSVSTLTIQRTQQEDSAVYLCASSPSLPEYEQYFGPGTRLTVT.